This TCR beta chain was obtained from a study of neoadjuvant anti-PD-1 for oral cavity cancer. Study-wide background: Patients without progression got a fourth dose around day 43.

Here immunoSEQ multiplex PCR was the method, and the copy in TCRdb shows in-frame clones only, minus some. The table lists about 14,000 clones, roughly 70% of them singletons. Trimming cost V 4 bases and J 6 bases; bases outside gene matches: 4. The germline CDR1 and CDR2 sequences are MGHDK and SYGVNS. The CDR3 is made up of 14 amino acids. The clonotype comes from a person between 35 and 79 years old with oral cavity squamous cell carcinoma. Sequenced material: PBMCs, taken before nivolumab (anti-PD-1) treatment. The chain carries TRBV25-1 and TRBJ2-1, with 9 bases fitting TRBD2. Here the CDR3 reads CASSARRGGNEQFF. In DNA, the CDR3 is TGTGCCAGCAGTGCGAGGCGGGGGGGCAATGAGCAGTTCTTC.